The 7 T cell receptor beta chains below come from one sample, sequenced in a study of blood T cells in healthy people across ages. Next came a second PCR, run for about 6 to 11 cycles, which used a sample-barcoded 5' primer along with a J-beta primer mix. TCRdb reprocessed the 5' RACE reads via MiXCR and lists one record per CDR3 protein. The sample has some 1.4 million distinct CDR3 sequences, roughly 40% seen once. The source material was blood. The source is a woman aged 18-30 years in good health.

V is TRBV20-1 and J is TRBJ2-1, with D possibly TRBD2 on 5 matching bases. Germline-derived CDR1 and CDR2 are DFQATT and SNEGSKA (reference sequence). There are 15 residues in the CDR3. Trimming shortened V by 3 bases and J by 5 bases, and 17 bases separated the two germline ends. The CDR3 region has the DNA TGCAGTGCTAGTATGTTCGTGGGAGCAAACAATGAGCAGTTCTTC. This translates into CSASMFVGANNEQFF.

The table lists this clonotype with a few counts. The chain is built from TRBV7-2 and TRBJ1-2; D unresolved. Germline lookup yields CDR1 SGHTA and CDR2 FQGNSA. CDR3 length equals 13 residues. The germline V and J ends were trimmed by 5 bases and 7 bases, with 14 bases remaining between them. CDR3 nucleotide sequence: TGTGCCAGCAGCCCAATACTAGGGTCTGGCTACACCTTC. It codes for CASSPILGSGYTF.

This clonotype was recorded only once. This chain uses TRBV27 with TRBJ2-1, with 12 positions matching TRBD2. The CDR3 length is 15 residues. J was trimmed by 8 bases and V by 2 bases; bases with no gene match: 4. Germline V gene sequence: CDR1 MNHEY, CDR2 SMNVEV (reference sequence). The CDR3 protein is CASSLPTSGSDEQFF. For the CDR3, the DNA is TGTGCCAGCAGTTTACCGACTAGCGGGAGTGATGAGCAGTTCTTC.

In DNA form, the CDR3 reads TGCAGCGTTGAAGGGGGACAGGGGATTGCCAAAAACATTCAGTACTTC. It specifies CSVEGGQGIAKNIQYF. This chain connects TRBV29-1 to TRBJ2-4, with TRBD1 matching 10 bases. CDR1 SQVTM and CDR2 ANQGSEA come from the germline V gene. V trimming: 1 base; J trimming: 1 base; junction bases outside the gene matches: 4. This CDR3 has 16 residues.

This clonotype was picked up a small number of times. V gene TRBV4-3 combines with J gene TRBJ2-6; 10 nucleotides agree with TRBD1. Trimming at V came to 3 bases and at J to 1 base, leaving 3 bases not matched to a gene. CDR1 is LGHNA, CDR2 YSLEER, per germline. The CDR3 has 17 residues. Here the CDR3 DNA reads TGCGCCAGCAGCCAGACAGGGGGCTATTCTGGGGCCAACGTCCTGACTTTC. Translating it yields CASSQTGGYSGANVLTF.

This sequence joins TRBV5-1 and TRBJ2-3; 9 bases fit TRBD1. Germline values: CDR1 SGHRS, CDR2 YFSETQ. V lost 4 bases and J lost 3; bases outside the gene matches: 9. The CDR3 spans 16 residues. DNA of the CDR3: TGCGCCAGCAGCCATACCGGGACAGGGATAACAGATACGCAGTATTTT. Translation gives CASSHTGTGITDTQYF.

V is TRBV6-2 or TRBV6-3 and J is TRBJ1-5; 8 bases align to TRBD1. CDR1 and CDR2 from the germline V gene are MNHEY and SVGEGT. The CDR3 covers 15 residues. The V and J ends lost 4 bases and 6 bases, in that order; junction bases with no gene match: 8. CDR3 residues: CASSSGQVSSQPQHF. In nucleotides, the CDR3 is TGTGCCAGCAGTTCGGGACAGGTTAGCTCTCAGCCCCAGCATTTT.